The subject of this entry is one TCR beta chain. Its antigen is not identified. The data belong to a study of blood T cells in healthy people across ages. V was pared by 7 bases and J by 5 bases, with 4 bases between. Looked up from germline, CDR1 is MNHNS and CDR2 is SASEGT. There are 10 residues in the CDR3. The use of a sample-barcoded 5' primer and a J-beta primer mix characterized a second PCR of roughly 7 to 11 cycles. TCRdb re-analysed the 5' RACE reads in MiXCR, keeping a single row per CDR3 protein. The data contain hundreds of thousands of distinct CDR3 sequences, roughly 64% of them seen just once; the ten biggest clones take up 22%. Study-wide results and limits: Strongly correlated with naive T cell percentage was TCR beta diversity. Relative to aged donors, long-lived donors carried more naive CD4+ cells and displayed higher diversity.

Peripheral blood from each donor was collected in a volume of 9.5 to 10 milliliters. This sequence joins TRBV6-1 and TRBJ2-3; D is undetermined. The TCR was taken from a man aged 25-40 years in good health. Material for sequencing was blood. Written as DNA, the CDR3 is TGTGCCAGCAAACTAGATACGCAGTATTTT. It codes for CASKLDTQYF.